These 3 T cell receptor beta chains originate from one sample sequenced in a study of regulatory T cells in long-lasting Graves disease. To make TCR beta libraries, researchers used iRepertoire HTBI primers and Arm-PCR of CDR3 regions. TCRdb passed the multiplex PCR reads through MiXCR, listing each CDR3 protein once. The sample carries some 340,000 distinct CDR3 sequences, around 11% recorded once. Specified time point: newly diagnosed GD, antithyroid drugs for less than 3 months. RNA extracted from PBMCs served as the sequencing template. These same data were also listed under a study on T cells in Graves' hyperthyroidism and ophthalmopathy.

Sequencing used peripheral blood mononuclear cells (PBMCs), obtained at new diagnosis, from a patient treated with antithyroid drugs. The receptors were sampled from a young woman with Graves disease.

This clonotype was observed at least ten times. V and J are TRBV19 and TRBJ2-1; 9 positions agree with TRBD1. The CDR3 spans 14 residues. Germline trimming cut 6 bases from V and 6 bases from J; bases unmatched to any gene: 6. Germline CDR1 and CDR2: LNHDA and SQIVND (reference sequence). The DNA of the CDR3 is TGTGCCAGTAGGTTACAGGGGGCTGGCAATGAGCAGTTCTTC. Its translation: CASRLQGAGNEQFF.

This clonotype was seen a few times. This sequence joins TRBV27 and TRBJ2-1, with D unclear. The ends were cut back, 8 bases at V and 8 bases at J, with 13 bases in the middle. This CDR3 has 12 amino acids. Germline-derived CDR1 and CDR2 are MNHEY and SMNVEV (reference sequence). This CDR3 is CASGLWAHEQFF. The CDR3 nucleotides read TGTGCCAGCGGCTTATGGGCTCATGAGCAGTTCTTC.

This clonotype was seen ten or more times. This rearrangement joins TRBV12-3 or TRBV12-4 to TRBJ1-3; possible D gene TRBD1, 6 bases. The CDR3 extends over 14 amino acids. With 8 bases removed from V and 6 bases from J, the gap between germline ends came to 17 bases. DNA for the CDR3: TGTGCCAGCGCCAGGGGAGGAATAGAAAACACCATATATTTT. Translation: CASARGGIENTIYF.